The clone carrying this TCR beta chain was recorded many times. Its specificity is unknown. Researchers took RNA transcripts and amplified the TCR beta CDR3 regions from them. An initial round of RT-PCR targeting the TCR CDR3 relied on the HTBI primer set. MiXCR, run by TCRdb on the multiplex PCR reads, gives a single entry per CDR3 protein. The sample contains under 250,000 distinct CDR3 sequences, approximately 25% of which appear only once. The data derive from a study of T cells in Graves' hyperthyroidism and ophthalmopathy. Study-wide results and caveats: In blood, most of the thyroid clonotypes expanded above 0.001 were also present.

Specimen: blood. The sequence was collected from a woman in her thirties or forties with Graves' ophthalmopathy.

This CDR3 reads CASSLTWVAGELFF. The CDR3 DNA sequence: TGCGCCAGCAGCTTAACTTGGGTTGCCGGGGAGCTGTTTTTT. This chain joins TRBV5-1 and TRBJ2-2; D not resolved. The CDR3 runs 14 residues. CDR1 is SGHRS, CDR2 YFSETQ, per germline. V lost 2 bases and J lost 6, with 11 bases in between.